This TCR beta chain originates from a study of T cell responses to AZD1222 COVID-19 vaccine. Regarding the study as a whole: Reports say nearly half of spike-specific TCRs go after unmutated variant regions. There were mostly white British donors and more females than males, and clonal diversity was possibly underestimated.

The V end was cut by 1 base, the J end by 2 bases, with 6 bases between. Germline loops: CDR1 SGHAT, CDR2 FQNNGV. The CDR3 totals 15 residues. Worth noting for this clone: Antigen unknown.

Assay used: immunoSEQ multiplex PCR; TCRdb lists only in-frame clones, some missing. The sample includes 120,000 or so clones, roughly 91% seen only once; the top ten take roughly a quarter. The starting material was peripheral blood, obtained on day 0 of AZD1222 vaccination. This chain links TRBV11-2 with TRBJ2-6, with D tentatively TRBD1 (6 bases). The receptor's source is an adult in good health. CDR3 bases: TGTGCCAGCAGCTTAGCAGGGGCTGGGGCCAACGTCCTGACTTTC. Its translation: CASSLAGAGANVLTF.